Each of the 28 T cell receptor beta chains below was sequenced from the same sample in a study of CD8 T cells in ankylosing spondylitis. TCRdb reanalysed the 5' RACE reads using MiXCR and keeps one entry per CDR3 protein. This table has around 150,000 distinct CDR3 sequences, around 18% appearing once. The sequenced sample was blood, either unsorted or a sorted T cell fraction (not recorded which). The source of these receptors is a male donor with ankylosing spondylitis or in good health (not recorded which).

This clonotype was observed many times. The J gene is TRBJ1-1, the V gene TRBV29-1; 7 nucleotides align to TRBD1. CDR1 is SQVTM and CDR2 is ANQGSEA in the germline V gene. V shed 7 bases and J 4 bases; nucleotides not matched to a gene: 12. This CDR3 has 14 amino acids. The CDR3 DNA is TGCAGCGCCCTGAGGTCGGCAGGGGGCACTGAAGCTTTCTTT. This codes for CSALRSAGGTEAFF.

The chain couples TRBV28 to TRBJ2-3; TRBD1 matches at 7 bases. The CDR3 totals 15 residues. Unmatched junction bases numbered 7, after V lost 2 bases and J lost 5 bases. Germline-derived CDR1 and CDR2 are MDHEN and SYDVKM. The chain's CDR3 is CASSLGDRVKDTQYF. CDR3 sequence (DNA): TGTGCCAGCAGTTTAGGAGACAGGGTGAAAGATACGCAGTATTTT.

The V gene is TRBV5-1, the J gene TRBJ2-2, with unresolved D. This CDR3 has 12 residues. V lost 5 bases, J lost 7 bases, and 9 bases lay in between. The germline V gene encodes CDR1 SGHRS and CDR2 YFSETQ. The CDR3 coding sequence is TGCGCCAGCAGGCGGCCGCTCGGGGAGCTGTTTTTT. It translates to CASRRPLGELFF.

This clonotype was observed at least ten times. V is TRBV6-5 and J is TRBJ2-3, with 8 positions matching TRBD2. CDR3 length equals 19 residues. CDR1 MNHEY and CDR2 SVGAGI come from the germline V gene. Losses at the gene ends were 4 bases for V and 0 bases for J; bases not matched to a gene: 15. The CDR3, as DNA: TGTGCCAGCAGTTCCCGGGAGGGAGGTATGCGCGAAAGCACAGATACGCAGTATTTT. Translation gives CASSSREGGMRESTDTQYF.

This clonotype was seen ten or more times. This rearrangement joins TRBV7-6 to TRBJ1-1; maybe TRBD1 (5 bases). Germline V gene sequence: CDR1 SGHVS, CDR2 FNYEAQ. Trimming removed 6 bases at V and 3 bases at J, with 14 bases between. CDR3 length: 14 amino acids. The CDR3 is CASRRDPGYTEAFF. CDR3 DNA: TGTGCCAGCAGAAGGGACCCTGGCTACACTGAAGCTTTCTTT.

This clonotype was seen many times. The chain couples TRBV24-1 to TRBJ1-2; no reliable D call. The CDR3 runs to 14 residues. V was cut by 0 bases and J by 3 bases, with 7 bases left in between. Germline V lookup: CDR1 KGHDR, CDR2 SFDVKD. The CDR3 protein is CATSDLDRYYGYTF. In DNA, the CDR3 is TGTGCCACCAGTGATTTGGACCGTTACTATGGCTACACCTTC.

Details on this clonotype: A read error may be the cause here, since a much bigger clone is one base away. The conserved closing phenylalanine or tryptophan is absent in this CDR3, likely reflecting a read error. The chain joins TRBV5-1 to TRBJ1-1; 10 bases align to TRBD1. CDR3 size: 14 residues. Unmatched junction bases numbered 4, after V lost 4 bases and J lost 4 bases. Germline values: CDR1 SGHRS, CDR2 YFSETQ. This chain's CDR3 is CASSTRTGGTEAFL. CDR3 coding DNA: TGCGCCAGCAGCACCCGGACAGGGGGCACTGAAGCTTTCTTA.

This clonotype was seen more than once but under ten times. This rearrangement joins TRBV3-1 to TRBJ2-3; D is ambiguous. Germline CDR1 LGHDT, CDR2 YNNKEL (reference sequence). The CDR3 sequence is 14 residues long. Trimming left V 1 base short and J 4 bases short, with 9 bases between. The CDR3 DNA reads TGTGCCAGCAGCCAAGGCGAAGTCTCAGATACGCAGTATTTT. Translated, it gives CASSQGEVSDTQYF.

This clonotype was detected a few times. The rearrangement joins TRBV2 to TRBJ2-1; possibly TRBD1 for D (6 bases). V was cut by 3 bases and J by 4 bases, with 10 bases left in between. The CDR3 is 14 residues long. The germline gives CDR1 SNHLY, CDR2 FYNNEI. In nucleotides, the CDR3 is TGTGCCAGCAGTGACGGGACACTTTACAATGAGCAGTTCTTC. Translating gives CASSDGTLYNEQFF.

V usage is TRBV5-5 and J usage is TRBJ1-1, with D possibly matching TRBD1 (6 bases). Germline values: CDR1 SGHKS, CDR2 YYEKEE (reference sequence). The CDR3 extends over 17 amino acids. Trimming left V 3 bases short and J 4 bases short, with 22 bases between. The CDR3 region is CASSWRVNRGGSTEAFF. Written as DNA, the CDR3 is TGTGCCAGCAGCTGGAGGGTCAACCGAGGGGGTAGCACTGAAGCTTTCTTT.

This chain links TRBV19 with TRBJ2-1; no reliable D call. V gave up 8 bases and J gave up 6 bases, with 35 bases separating them. This CDR3 has 20 amino acids. Germline V gene sequence: CDR1 LNHDA, CDR2 SQIVND (reference sequence). The CDR3 loop reads CASGPTTSPKGRGSRNEQFF. CDR3 nucleotide sequence: TGTGCCAGTGGCCCAACCACGTCCCCTAAAGGTCGCGGTAGTCGCAATGAGCAGTTCTTC.

The table lists this clonotype with a few counts. The V and J genes are TRBV13 and TRBJ2-1; a possible D gene is TRBD2 (6 bases). CDR1 and CDR2 from the germline V gene are PRHDT and FYEKMQ (reference sequence). V lost 8 bases and J 0 bases, leaving 14 bases between the germline ends. This CDR3 region has 15 residues. The chain's CDR3 is CASSTGTSSYNEQFF. The CDR3 DNA reads TGTGCCAGCTCTACGGGGACTTCCTCCTACAATGAGCAGTTCTTC. The whole variable domain, remainder taken from reference TRBV13 and TRBJ2-1, is AAGVIQSPRHLIKEKRETATLKCYPIPRHDTVYWYQQGPGQDPQFLISFYEKMQSDKGSIPDRFSAQQFSDYHSELNMSSLELGDSALYFCASSTGTSSYNEQFFGPGTRLTVL.

This clonotype was detected many times. CDR3 amino acids: CRVTREGYEQYF. The CDR3 DNA reads as TGCAGGGTTACCAGGGAGGGGTACGAGCAGTACTTC. V gene TRBV20-1 combines with J gene TRBJ2-7; TRBD2 agrees at 7 bases. Germline values: CDR1 DFQATT, CDR2 SNEGSKA (reference sequence). The CDR3 has 12 residues.

A remark on this clonotype: One end of the junction varies from germline; a read error may be responsible. The gene calls are TRBV5-1 and TRBJ1-2; TRBD1 agrees at 9 bases. Germline V gives CDR1 SGHRS, CDR2 YFSETQ. This CDR3 is 16 amino acids long. In DNA form, the CDR3 reads TGCGCCGGCAGCATAACCGGGGACAGGGAGTACTATGGCTACACCTTC. Encoded protein: CAGSITGDREYYGYTF.

This clonotype was recorded many times. The chain combines TRBV5-1 with TRBJ2-2, with a tentative D call TRBD2 (6 bases). Trimming removed 2 bases at V and 4 bases at J, with 9 bases between. The CDR3 has 14 amino acids. Germline lookup yields CDR1 SGHRS and CDR2 YFSETQ. The CDR3 nucleotides are TGCGCCAGCAGCTTTGACGGGGGCACCGGGGAGCTGTTTTTT. This translates into CASSFDGGTGELFF.

The sample holds a few counts of this clonotype. This chain uses TRBV10-3 with TRBJ2-7, with a tentative D call TRBD1 (5 bases). The CDR3 totals 14 residues. CDR1 is ENHRY and CDR2 is SYGVKD in the germline V gene. Trimming left V 4 bases short and J 0 bases short, with 10 bases between. CDR3 nucleotide sequence: TGTGCCATCAGTGCCGGACAAAGCTCCTACGAGCAGTACTTC. Protein sequence: CAISAGQSSYEQYF.

There are many counts of this clonotype. V usage is TRBV2 and J usage is TRBJ2-1; 9 nucleotides agree with TRBD2. The V gene's germline CDR1 is SNHLY and CDR2 FYNNEI. This CDR3 spans 15 amino acids. With 3 bases clipped from V and 2 bases from J, the junction kept 2 bases outside the gene matches. The CDR3 region is CASSELAGTYNEQFF. The CDR3 bases are TGTGCCAGCAGTGAGCTAGCGGGGACCTACAATGAGCAGTTCTTC.

This clonotype has only a few counts. Sequence at one end of the junction differs from germline and may be a read error. The rearrangement joins TRBV12-5 to TRBJ2-1, with TRBD2 matching over 12 bases. CDR3 length: 16 amino acids. CDR1 and CDR2 (germline): LGHNT, FRNRAP. CDR3: CASGFRTSGTYNEQFF. CDR3 coding DNA: TGTGCTAGTGGTTTCCGGACTAGCGGGACCTACAATGAGCAGTTCTTT.

This clonotype showed up many times. V gene TRBV27 combines with J gene TRBJ2-1; possible D gene TRBD2, 5 bases. This CDR3 region has 13 residues. Germline V lookup: CDR1 MNHEY, CDR2 SMNVEV (reference sequence). V was pared by 10 bases and J by 7 bases, with 17 bases between. CDR3 coding DNA: TGTGCCACCCGTGGGCCTAGCCGAAATGAGCAGTTCTTC. It translates to CATRGPSRNEQFF.

As for this clonotype: At one end the junction does not follow the germline gene, possibly because of a read error. V gene TRBV5-1 combines with J gene TRBJ2-1; the match to TRBD2 covers 7 bases. Germline CDR1 SGHRS, CDR2 YFSETQ. CDR3 size: 15 residues. The chain's CDR3 is CGSSLGLADYNEQFF. DNA of the CDR3: TGCGGCAGCAGCTTAGGCCTAGCGGACTACAATGAGCAGTTCTTC.

This clonotype was counted ten times or more. The chain combines TRBV30 with TRBJ1-6; 7 bases map to TRBD1. The CDR3 loop spans 13 amino acids. Germline loops: CDR1 GTSNPN, CDR2 SVGIG (reference sequence). J gave up 7 bases and V 7 bases, and 7 bases lay outside the gene matches. CDR3 sequence reads: CASTGLENSPLHF. The CDR3 DNA is TGTGCCTCGACAGGGCTGGAGAATTCACCCCTCCACTTT. The whole variable domain, filled in from reference TRBV30 and TRBJ1-6, reads SQTIHQWPATLVQPVGSPLSLECTVEGTSNPNLYWYRQAAGRGLQLLFYSVGIGQISSEVPQNLSASRPQDRQFILSSKKLLLSDSGFYLCASTGLENSPLHFGNGTRLTVT.

The sample holds one count of this clonotype. The J gene is TRBJ2-3, the V gene TRBV20-1; the D gene is possibly TRBD2 (5 bases). With 6 bases removed from V and 1 base from J, the gap between germline ends came to 8 bases. Germline V CDR1 and CDR2: DFQATT, SNEGSKA (reference sequence). The CDR3 length is 12 residues. The CDR3 DNA sequence: TGCAGTGCAACCGGGGGCACAGATACGCAGTATTTT. It specifies CSATGGTDTQYF.

This clonotype turned up a few times. The chain combines TRBV6-4 with TRBJ2-1, with TRBD2 matching 11 bases. The germline gives CDR1 MRHNA, CDR2 SNTAGT. This CDR3 contains 15 residues. After removal of 10 bases from V and 4 bases from J, the junction contained 9 bases not matched to a gene. CDR3 DNA sequence: TGTGCCACCTCCCGCCGACTAGCGGGGTACAATGAGCAGTTCTTC. Protein sequence: CATSRRLAGYNEQFF.

This clonotype was picked up many times. The genes are TRBV5-1 and TRBJ2-3, with 15 positions matching TRBD2. Germline trimming cut 2 bases from V and 0 bases from J; bases unmatched to any gene: 4. Germline V gene sequence: CDR1 SGHRS, CDR2 YFSETQ. This CDR3 contains 18 residues. The CDR3 DNA sequence: TGCGCCAGCAGCTTCGGACTAGCGGGAGGGGGGAGCACAGATACGCAGTATTTT. Translated: CASSFGLAGGGSTDTQYF.

The sample holds a few counts of this clonotype. J is TRBJ1-5 and V is TRBV12-3 or TRBV12-4; D perhaps matches TRBD1 (5 bases). Trimming shortened V by 4 bases and J by 2 bases, and 15 bases separated the two germline ends. This CDR3 has 16 residues. The CDR3 DNA sequence: TGTGCCAGCAGTTCCTCATTGGGGGACGGCAATCAGCCCCAGCATTTT. This gives the protein CASSSSLGDGNQPQHF.

The J gene is TRBJ2-7, the V gene TRBV28; maybe TRBD2 (6 bases). The CDR3 runs to 16 residues. Germline-derived CDR1 and CDR2 are MDHEN and SYDVKM. V lost 4 bases to trimming and J lost 1 base, with 17 bases between them. In nucleotides, the CDR3 is TGTGCCAGCAGTTCGGTCGGCAGGGACTTGTCCTACGAGCAGTACTTC. Translating it yields CASSSVGRDLSYEQYF.

The DNA for the CDR3 is TGTGCCTGGAGTGTAGGGAACACCGGGGAGCTGTTTTTT. It encodes CAWSVGNTGELFF. V usage is TRBV30 and J usage is TRBJ2-2; D gene ambiguous. Germline CDR1 is GTSNPN and CDR2 is SVGIG (reference sequence). This CDR3 region has 13 residues. Trimming removed 0 bases at V and 1 base at J, with 3 bases between.

The chain couples TRBV7-9 to TRBJ2-1; no clear D gene. V was clipped by 1 base and J by 4 bases, with 11 bases between them. The CDR3 contains 15 residues. Germline CDR1 and CDR2: SEHNR and FQNEAQ (reference sequence). The CDR3 sequence is CASSLGSQEYNEQFF. The CDR3 DNA follows: TGTGCCAGCAGCTTAGGTAGCCAGGAATACAATGAGCAGTTCTTC.